This note documents a single T cell receptor beta chain sequence. Its antigen is currently unknown. This sample was taken from a study of CD8+ T cells in alopecia areata. Regarding the study as a whole: Lesional tissue from the scalp (especially in alopecia totalis/universalis) showed higher clonality than normal scalp. Significant decreases in scalp clonality and expanded CD8+ clones followed tofacitinib treatment.

Following extraction, RNA underwent reverse transcription to cDNA, which served as the sequencing template. Generated by immunoSEQ multiplex PCR, the TCRdb table keeps only in-frame clones and is missing some. Here the sample spans around 97,000 clones, 70% to 90% being singletons. The CDR3 contains 15 residues. The germline CDR1 and CDR2 sequences are SGDLS and YYNGEE. Deletions cut 4 bases from V and 1 base from J, with 13 bases between. The treatment here: oral pan-JAK inhibitor, 5-10 mg twice daily. This clonotype originated in a human donor with alopecia areata. The genes are TRBV9 and TRBJ2-3, with D tentatively TRBD1 (6 bases). The starting material was CD8+ T cells sorted from blood, obtained between weeks 30 and 35, from a patient treated with tofacitinib. In nucleotides, the CDR3 is TGTGCCAGCAGCTTAACAGGGTATGGCACAGATACGCAGTATTTT. Protein sequence: CASSLTGYGTDTQYF.